These 3 T cell receptor beta chains originate from one sample sequenced in a study of T cell responses to AZD1222 COVID-19 vaccine. TCRdb keeps only in-frame clones here, not all; method: immunoSEQ multiplex PCR. Of some 22,000 clones in the sample, less than 85% were seen once. Source: peripheral blood, taken on day 0 of AZD1222 vaccination. The receptors here all came from an adult in good health.

The J gene is TRBJ2-2, the V gene TRBV19; TRBD1 agrees at 7 bases. CDR1 and CDR2 (germline): LNHDA, SQIVND (reference sequence). The V and J ends lost 7 bases and 4 bases, in that order; junction bases with no gene match: 6. The CDR3 totals 14 residues. CDR3 protein: CASTDWTGTGELFF. CDR3 DNA sequence: TGTGCCAGTACCGACTGGACAGGCACCGGGGAGCTGTTTTTT.

The chain links TRBV5-6 to TRBJ2-1, with a weak D call TRBD2 (6 bases). V lost 4 bases and J 2 bases, leaving 13 bases between the germline ends. The CDR3 consists of 15 residues. Germline assignment: CDR1 SGHDT and CDR2 YYEEEE. The CDR3 region has the DNA TGTGCCAGCAGCCCGGGAGCTAGCGCCTACAATGAGCAGTTCTTC. It yields the protein CASSPGASAYNEQFF.

The gene calls are TRBV28 and TRBJ1-5; 7 bases match TRBD1. Trimming at V came to 5 bases and at J to 3 bases, leaving 4 bases not matched to a gene. The V gene's germline CDR1 is MDHEN and CDR2 SYDVKM. The CDR3 is made up of 14 amino acids. The CDR3 spells CASSTGTVNQPQHF. CDR3 in DNA: TGTGCCAGCAGTACCGGGACAGTCAATCAGCCCCAGCATTTT. Full variable domain (remainder filled in from reference TRBV28 and TRBJ1-5): DVKVTQSSRYLVKRTGEKVFLECVQDMDHENMFWYRQDPGLGLRLIYFSYDVKMKEKGDIPEGYSVSREKKERFSLILESASTNQTSMYLCASSTGTVNQPQHFGDGTRLSIL.